This paragraph covers one TCR beta chain sequence. Its antigen is not identified. The sample originates from a study of T cell responses to AZD1222 COVID-19 vaccine. The method was immunoSEQ multiplex PCR; TCRdb's version includes in-frame clones alone and lacks a portion of them. The sample yields approximately 150,000 clones, about nine tenths seen once. Study outcomes and limitations: Researchers report vaccine-associated CD4 TCRs spanning spike, with dominance at 160-218 and 743-854.

The clonotype was recovered from an adult who received the AZD1222 COVID-19 vaccine. The sample in question was peripheral blood, obtained 28 days after the second AZD1222 dose.

The chain's CDR3 is CASSSSNRVTNIQYF. CDR3 DNA sequence: TGTGCCAGCAGTTCCTCAAACCGGGTCACTAACATTCAGTACTTC. The chain is built from TRBV28 and TRBJ2-4; D unresolved. The CDR3 length is 15 residues. With 4 bases removed from V and 7 bases from J, the gap between germline ends came to 17 bases. CDR1 and CDR2 from the germline V gene are MDHEN and SYDVKM.